This T cell receptor (beta chain) was recovered during a study of T cells in Graves' hyperthyroidism and ophthalmopathy. Study information: Blood from the periphery was taken at initial diagnosis, before any treatment.

RNA transcripts served as the template for amplifying TCR beta CDR3 regions. The HTBI primer set was used in a first-round RT-PCR of the TCR CDR3. In TCRdb, the multiplex PCR reads were re-called with MiXCR into one record per CDR3 protein. The table includes under 350,000 distinct CDR3 sequences, around a fifth detected once. Trimming removed 1 base from V and 4 bases from J, with 8 bases in between. Germline CDR1 and CDR2: GTSNPN and SVGIG (reference sequence). This CDR3 has 13 residues. If no ophthalmopathy progression occurred within 18 months, Graves' hyperthyroidism was stable. Each 10 ml fresh peripheral blood draw supplied the PBMCs. This clonotype was counted ten times or more.

Material: blood. The chain recombines TRBV30 with TRBJ2-1; no clear D gene. The clonotype originates from a woman between 45 and 60 years old with Graves' hyperthyroidism. CDR3 bases: TGTGCCTGGAGTGCGACAAAGTACAATGAGCAGTTCTTC. This gives the protein CAWSATKYNEQFF.